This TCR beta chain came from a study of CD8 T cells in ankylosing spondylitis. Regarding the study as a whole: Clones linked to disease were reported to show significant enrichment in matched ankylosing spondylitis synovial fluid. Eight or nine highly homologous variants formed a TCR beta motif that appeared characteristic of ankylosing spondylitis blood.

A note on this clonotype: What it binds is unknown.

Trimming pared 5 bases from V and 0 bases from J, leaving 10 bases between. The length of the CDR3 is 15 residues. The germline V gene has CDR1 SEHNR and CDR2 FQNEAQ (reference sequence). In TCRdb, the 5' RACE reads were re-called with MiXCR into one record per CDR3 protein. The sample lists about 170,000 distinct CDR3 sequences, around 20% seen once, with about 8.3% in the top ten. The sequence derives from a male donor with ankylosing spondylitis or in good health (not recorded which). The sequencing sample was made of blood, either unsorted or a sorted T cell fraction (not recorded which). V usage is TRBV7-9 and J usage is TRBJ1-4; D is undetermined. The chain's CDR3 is CASSRLGATNEKLFF. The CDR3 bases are TGTGCCAGCAGCCGCCTTGGTGCAACTAATGAAAAACTGTTTTTT.